This T cell receptor (beta chain) was profiled in a study of a mutant IDH1 vaccine in newly diagnosed glioma. V shed 5 bases and J 0 bases; nucleotides not matched to a gene: 12. The germline gives CDR1 SEHNR, CDR2 FQNEAQ (reference sequence). The CDR3 is made up of 18 amino acids. Time point of the sample: week 11, during vaccination. Vaccination used 300 ug of mutant IDH1 20-mer peptide per dose, with topical imiquimod. The table came from immunoSEQ multiplex PCR; TCRdb's copy has only in-frame clones and leaves some out. The table lists 110,000 or so clones, about nine tenths of them singletons, with 0.55% to 0.7% in the top ten. This clone was recorded only once. The antigen remains unidentified.

The chain carries TRBV7-9 and TRBJ2-5; TRBD1 matches at 10 bases. The sample consisted of PBMCs, taken from a glioma patient whose treatment included an IDH1 peptide vaccine. This TCR was sampled from a woman between 45 and 65 years old with glioma. The CDR3 DNA is TGTGCCAGCAGCCCCTTCAGGAGGGGACAGGGGTACCAAGAGACCCAGTACTTC. It translates to CASSPFRRGQGYQETQYF.